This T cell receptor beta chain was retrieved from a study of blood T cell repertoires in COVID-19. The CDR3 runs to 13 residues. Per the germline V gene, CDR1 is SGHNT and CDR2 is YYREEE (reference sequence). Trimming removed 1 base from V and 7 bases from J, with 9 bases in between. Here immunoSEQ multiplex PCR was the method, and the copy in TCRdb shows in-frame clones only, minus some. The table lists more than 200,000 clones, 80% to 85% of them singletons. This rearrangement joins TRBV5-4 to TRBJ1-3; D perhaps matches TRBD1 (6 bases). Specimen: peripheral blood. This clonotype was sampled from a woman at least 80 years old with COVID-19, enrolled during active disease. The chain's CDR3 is CASSLQGGNTIYF. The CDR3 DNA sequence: TGTGCCAGCAGCTTGCAAGGGGGTAACACCATATATTTT.